This TCR beta chain was captured in a study of control samples from healthy donors and cancer patients. Profiled with immunoSEQ multiplex PCR; TCRdb holds only in-frame clones, not every one. The sample lists about 190,000 clones; 85% to 95% were seen once. CDR1 and CDR2 (germline): SEHNR, FQNEAQ (reference sequence). Trimming cost V 5 bases and J 4 bases, with 8 bases left between them. This CDR3 is 12 amino acids long. The sequence was obtained from a man between 18 and 35 years old in good health. Sequenced input: blood. The V call is TRBV7-9, the J call TRBJ1-2; no reliable D call. CDR3 region: CASSASGYGYTF. The CDR3, as DNA: TGTGCCAGCAGCGCCTCGGGCTATGGCTACACCTTC.